Given below is one T cell receptor beta chain in context. What it binds is not known. The entry originates in a study of identical twins. The CDR3 consists of 10 residues. Trimming left V 7 bases short and J 14 bases short, with 14 bases between. Looked up from germline, CDR1 is ENHRY and CDR2 is SYGVKD. Study-wide findings and caveats: High-abundance cord blood beta clonotypes had fewer insertions; memory repertoires showed none.

MiXCR, run by TCRdb on the 5' RACE reads, gives a single entry per CDR3 protein. Of 690,000 or so distinct CDR3 sequences in the sample, around 8.6% were seen once. These data were likewise used in another study, on yellow fever vaccine responses in identical twins.

The sequencing sample was made of PBMCs. The origin of this receptor is a woman aged 18-29 years in good health. This rearrangement joins TRBV10-3 to TRBJ2-5; no clear D. CDR3 nucleotide sequence: TGTGCCATCACCGAACTCCGGATTTACTTC. It is translated as CAITELRIYF.